The rows below give T cell receptor beta chains drawn from one sample of a study of response to subunit inactivated influenza vaccine. Each CDR3 protein is one row after TCRdb ran MiXCR on the RT-PCR reads. The sample has around 850,000 distinct CDR3 sequences, 15% to 20% seen once; the top ten hold under 13%. The starting material was PBMCs from blood, obtained more than 4 days after vaccination. These TCRs come from a man aged 50 to 60 who received an inactivated influenza vaccine. CDR3s include the opening cysteine and the closing phenylalanine or tryptophan. The D gene is left open where the match is weak. Only some rows state a clone size, as once, few, many or a class for expanded clones.

- TRBJ2-1 many TRBV28 TGTGCCAGCAGGGTGGAGTACGGCCACAATGAGCAGTTCTTC CASRVEYGHNEQFF
TRBD1 TRBJ1-6 - TRBV20-1 TGCAGTGCTAGGGCACCAGGGGGCAGGGCAGAATCACCCCTCCACTTT CSARAPGGRAESPLHF
- TRBJ1-5 - TRBV18 TGTGCCAGCTCGGGGGGCAGAGATCAGCCCCAGCATTTT CASSGGRDQPQHF
TRBD2 TRBJ2-3 - TRBV20-1 TGCAGTGCTAGGGCCTCGCTAGCGGGAGAGTCCACAGATACGCAGTATTTT CSARASLAGESTDTQYF
- TRBJ1-6 - TRBV6-6 TGTGCCACGGTCAAATTATATAATTCACCCCTCCACTTT CATVKLYNSPLHF
TRBD2 TRBJ2-7 few TRBV5-1 TGCGCCAGCAGCGCCCGACCCTGGCGGGAGGGTTACGAGCAGTACTTC CASSARPWREGYEQYF
- TRBJ1-1 - TRBV7-9 TGTGCCAGCAGCTTTGGACCGTCGCAGCCGGCTTTCTTT CASSFGPSQPAFF
- TRBJ1-1 few TRBV30 TGTGCCTGGAGTGTTACCCTGAACACTGAAGCTTTCTTT CAWSVTLNTEAFF
TRBD2 TRBJ2-3 few TRBV20-1 TGCAGTGCTAGAGGGGTAGCGGGAGCAATAGATACGCAGTATTTT CSARGVAGAIDTQYF
- TRBJ2-7 - TRBV28 TGTGCCAGCAGTTCCCATTACAGGGACCCCGCCTACGAGCAGTACTTC CASSSHYRDPAYEQYF
TRBD1 TRBJ2-7 many TRBV18 TGTGCCAGCTCACCGGGGACAGGGGGGACCGAGCAGTACTTC CASSPGTGGTEQYF
TRBD2 TRBJ2-7 few TRBV4-1 TGCGCCAGCAGCCAGGCCGCCGGGACTAGCGGGAATCGGAACTACGAGCAGTACTTC CASSQAAGTSGNRNYEQYF
- TRBJ2-5 - TRBV7-2 TGTGCCAGCAGCTTAATAGCGACAAAAGAGACCCAGTACTTC CASSLIATKETQYF
- TRBJ1-1 - TRBV20-1 TGCAGTGCTCGAGTTGCAGGCGCAAACACTGAAGCTTTCTTT CSARVAGANTEAFF
- TRBJ2-7 - TRBV12-3/TRBV12-4 TGTGCCAGCAGTTCACTAGCTTACGAGCAGTACTTC CASSSLAYEQYF
- TRBJ2-7 - TRBV7-9 TGTGCCAGCAGCCCAGGCGGGACAGCCTACGAGCAGTACTTC CASSPGGTAYEQYF
- TRBJ2-7 - TRBV14 TGTGCCAGCAGCCAAGATAAAAAGGGCGGCGAGCAGTACTTC CASSQDKKGGEQYF
- TRBJ1-2 - TRBV11-2 TGTGCCAGCAGCTCCCATCCGGACCCTAACTATGGCTACACCTTC CASSSHPDPNYGYTF
TRBD2 TRBJ2-2 - TRBV6-2/TRBV6-3 TGTGCCAGCAGGGCCTGGACTAGCGGCCACATCAACACCGGGGAGCTGTTTTTT CASRAWTSGHINTGELFF